This T cell receptor beta chain was found in a study of shared clonotypes between healthy human individuals (dated by TCRdb to the early 2020s). At the level of the whole study: Two women and a few men aged 18 to 49 years were included in the cohort. For each donor, three plates each were used for CD4 naive and CD4 memory, two plates were used for CD8 naive, and one plate was used for CD8 memory. The study deeply sequenced blood TCR repertoires of about five healthy adults to estimate repertoire size and the extent of clonotype sharing between individuals. Different laboratories and diverse techniques were used to prepare libraries and sequence TCR repertoires, to increase sequencing depth and limit assay-specific biases. Between about 0.85 and 9.5 billion PBMCs per donor were obtained by leukapheresis. Results and caveats for the whole study, not just this receptor: Estimated clonotype richness was generally larger for naive than for memory subsets. Rarefaction of sorted-subset datasets indicated incomplete sequencing despite the large sequencing depth. The small number of donors limited the genetic and exposure-history diversity represented. Based on pairwise subsampling, the degree of clonotype sharing among donors was expected to be affected by sequencing depth. Higher generation probabilities were observed for clonotypes shared by all four sorted-subset donors than for non-shared clonotypes. Sampling was restricted to blood, and TCR repertoires in tissues likely differ from the TCR repertoires found in blood. Across four donors, roughly 5.1% of naive CD4, over 3% of naive CD8, around 2.5% of memory CD4, and approximately 0.4% of memory CD8 clonotypes were shared.

With respect to this clone: What this receptor recognizes is not known. Base qualities were left out, and no much larger clone turns up one base away.

Using the deep immunoSEQ assay, TCR CDR3 regions were amplified from genomic DNA by multiplex PCR. Genomic DNA extracted from each cell subset was distributed evenly over all wells of several immunoSEQ 96-well plates, and each plate served as one replicate. For sorted subsets, each replicate PCR was loaded with 150 to 250 ng genomic DNA, equivalent to 30,000 or so T cell genomes. Purified libraries were measured with a Qubit 3.0 fluorometer, size-checked on a Bioanalyzer 2100, and measured again with the KAPA Library Quantification kit. Every immunoSEQ 96-well plate was sequenced on a separate single-read 150-cycle Illumina NextSeq 550 flow cell. For the original study's pipeline: Because only junctional sequences without quality scores were contained in the immunoSEQ output, filtering matching that applied to full-length reads could not be performed. To assign V/J genes and CDR3, sequences were annotated using PyIR, a Python wrapper for IgBLAST v1.9, with IMGT germline references. Reads were removed for weak V/J assignments (E-value above 1e-6), missing CDR3, stop codons, out-of-frame junctions, or ambiguous translated residues. A V3J clonotype was defined by an identical inferred V gene, J gene, and CDR3 amino acid sequence. Percentage overlap between repertoires was computed as shared unique clonotypes divided by the size of the smaller repertoire. Repertoire richness was assessed with RTK rarefaction, the Chao1 estimator, and Recon v2.1 estimates of unobserved clonotypes. Generation probabilities were computed with OLGA for all TCRbeta clonotypes obtained by the gDNA method from a few donors. What TCRdb holds here is the immuneACCESS table cut down to in-frame rearrangements. Part of the clones is not present; checked against another copy, under half of the missing clones reflect an unresolved V gene, and the others are unexplained. That table is the source of V, J and clone size, and D and trimming were worked out from the DNA. The sample data list over 2 million clones, and about nine tenths of these were observed just once. The top ten hold around 0.35% of the sample.

The donors were healthy, HIV-negative adults who had no recently reported acute infections or vaccinations. Every donor was a Caucasian adult residing in Nashville, Tennessee, USA. CD4+ T cells were enriched through magnetic negative selection, after which naive cells were positively selected on CD45RA and the remaining negative fraction served as the memory subset. Blood was collected by leukapheresis, and PBMCs were isolated by Ficoll-Histopaque density gradient centrifugation and then cryopreserved in liquid nitrogen vapor phase. Analytical flow cytometry was used to check the purity and quantity of each magnetically sorted T cell population. Each sorted fraction had its genomic DNA isolated and then quantified by UV absorbance on a Nanodrop 2000c. The cysteine opens and the phenylalanine closes a CDR3 of 15 amino acids. Only the CDR3 part of the read is kept: 45 bases, read in frame from the first base. Taken from the germline V gene, the CDR1 and CDR2 loops are MGHRA and YSYEKL. Between the V and J ends, shortened by 0 bases and 3 bases respectively, the junction contains 11 bases.

This receptor chain uses TRBV4-1 and TRBJ1-1; TRBD1 is a possible D gene, resting on 5 matching bases. This clonotype originated in a man between 18 and 35 years old in good health. Some clones in this sample may be carry-over from other donors' samples. The source material was naive CD4+ T cells from PBMCs. The sample's cell subset or site label, decoded: CD45RA+ positively selected. The DNA reads as follows: TGCGCCAGCAGCCAAGAGAGGGACGGAGACACTGAAGCTTTCTTT. Its product reads: CASSQERDGDTEAFF.